What follows is one T cell receptor (beta chain) and its context. What it binds is unknown. A read error may explain this, as a much larger clone is one base away. The CDR3 has 11 amino acids. The germline V gene has CDR1 SGHTA and CDR2 FQGTGA. This sample was taken from a study of breast tumors, draining lymph nodes, adjacent tissues. Whole-study results and caveats: Tumor repertoires ranked between lymph nodes and nontumor tissue in diversity, with V and J gene preferences. Data fit most tumor T cells coming from lymph node, expanding in tumor.

Breast cancer patients provided tissue from their axillary draining lymph nodes. TCRdb used MiXCR to reprocess the multiplex PCR reads, holding one entry per CDR3 protein. The sample lists over 200,000 distinct CDR3 sequences; around 34% were seen once. This TCR derives from a female donor with breast cancer. Some clones in this sample may be carry-over from other donors' samples. Sequencing input: axillary lymph node tissue. The V call is TRBV7-3, the J call TRBJ2-1, with no clear D. In DNA form, the CDR3 reads TGTGCCAGCGTTACCGGCAATGAGCAGCTCTTC. Translated, it gives CASVTGNEQLF.